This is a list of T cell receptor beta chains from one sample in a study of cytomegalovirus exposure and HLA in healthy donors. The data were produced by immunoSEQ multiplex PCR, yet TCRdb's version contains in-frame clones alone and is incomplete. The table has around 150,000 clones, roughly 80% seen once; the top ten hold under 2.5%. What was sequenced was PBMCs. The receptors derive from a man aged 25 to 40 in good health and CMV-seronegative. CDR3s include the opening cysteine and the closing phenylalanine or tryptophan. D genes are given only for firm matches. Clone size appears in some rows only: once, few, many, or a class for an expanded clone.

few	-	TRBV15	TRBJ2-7	TGTGCCACCAGCAGAGATCGGGCAGGGGCTCTCCACGAGCAGTACTTC	CATSRDRAGALHEQYF
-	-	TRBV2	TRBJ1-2	TGTGCCAGCAGTTTGGGAGGGGGAACCAACTATGGCTACACCTTC	CASSLGGGTNYGYTF
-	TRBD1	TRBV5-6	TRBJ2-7	TGTGCCAGCAGCTTGTCGGTGGTGGGGACAGGGGGCGGCGAGCAGTACTTC	CASSLSVVGTGGGEQYF
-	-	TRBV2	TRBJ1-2	TGTGCCAGCAGGGGGGGGAACTATGGCTACACCTTC	CASRGGNYGYTF
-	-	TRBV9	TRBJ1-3	TGTGCCAGCAGCGTAGACCCAGGGGAGGGAAACACCATATATTTT	CASSVDPGEGNTIYF
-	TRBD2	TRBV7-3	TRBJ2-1	TGTGCCAGCAGCTTAAGAGCGGGATCTTACAATGAGCAGTTCTTC	CASSLRAGSYNEQFF
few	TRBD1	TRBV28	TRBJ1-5	TGTGCCAGCAGAATAGACAGGGATGTTCAGCCCCAGCATTTT	CASRIDRDVQPQHF
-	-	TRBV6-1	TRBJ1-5	TGTGCCACCGAGGAGATGGAGCCCCAGCATTTT	CATEEMEPQHF
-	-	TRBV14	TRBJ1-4	TGTGCCAGCAGCCGGGGCCTTAATGAAAAACTGTTTTTT	CASSRGLNEKLFF
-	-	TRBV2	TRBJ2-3	TGTGCCAGCACTGCTCGGCGGCTCGGTGCTAGCACAGATACGCAGTATTTT	CASTARRLGASTDTQYF
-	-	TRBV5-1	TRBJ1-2	TGCGCCAGCAGCTGGACACCCCGACAGGACTATGGCTACACCTTC	CASSWTPRQDYGYTF
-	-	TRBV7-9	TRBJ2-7	TGTTCCAGCAGCTTAGGTACGGGTGTCAGCTACGAGCAGTACTTC	CSSSLGTGVSYEQYF
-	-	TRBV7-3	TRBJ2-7	TGTGCCAGCAGCTTAATCCCTAGCGACGACTACGAGCAGTACTTC	CASSLIPSDDYEQYF
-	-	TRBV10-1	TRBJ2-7	TGCGCCAGCAGTGAGCTATCGGACAGTAAGCAGTACTTC	CASSELSDSKQYF
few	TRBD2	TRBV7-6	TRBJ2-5	TGTGCCAGCAGCTTACGACTAGCGGGAGCAGAGACCCAGTACTTC	CASSLRLAGAETQYF
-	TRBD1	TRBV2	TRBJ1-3	TGTGCCAGCAGTGCGACCGGGACAGACGGAAACACCATATATTTT	CASSATGTDGNTIYF
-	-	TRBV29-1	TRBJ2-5	TGCAGCGTACGGGAGTCTAGCGAAATACAAGAGACCCAGTACTTC	CSVRESSEIQETQYF
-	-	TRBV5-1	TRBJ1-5	TGCGCCAGCAGCTTGGGCGGTACCAATCAGCCCCAGCATTTT	CASSLGGTNQPQHF
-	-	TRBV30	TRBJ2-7	TGTGCCTGGAGTGTAGGCGTTGGGGGGGGGCCGGCCTTCAATAAGGGCCACGAGCAGTACTTC	CAWSVGVGGGPAFNKGHEQYF
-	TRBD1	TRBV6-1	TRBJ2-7	TGTGCCAGCAGCGAACATTACAGGGGCGAGCAGTACTTC	CASSEHYRGEQYF
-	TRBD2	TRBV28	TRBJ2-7	TGTGCCAGCAGCAGTTCTAGCGGGAGGCCTGGATCCTACGAGCAGTACTTC	CASSSSSGRPGSYEQYF
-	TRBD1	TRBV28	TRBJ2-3	TGTGCCAGCAGGGCGACAGGGGCAGATACGCAGTATTTT	CASRATGADTQYF
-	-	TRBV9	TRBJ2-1	TGTGCCAGCAGCGTAGAACGGGAGCCACCTTACAATGAGCAGTTCTTC	CASSVEREPPYNEQFF
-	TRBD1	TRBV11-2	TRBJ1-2	TGTGCCAGCAGCGAGGGGACAGGGGGCAACTATGGCTACACCTTC	CASSEGTGGNYGYTF